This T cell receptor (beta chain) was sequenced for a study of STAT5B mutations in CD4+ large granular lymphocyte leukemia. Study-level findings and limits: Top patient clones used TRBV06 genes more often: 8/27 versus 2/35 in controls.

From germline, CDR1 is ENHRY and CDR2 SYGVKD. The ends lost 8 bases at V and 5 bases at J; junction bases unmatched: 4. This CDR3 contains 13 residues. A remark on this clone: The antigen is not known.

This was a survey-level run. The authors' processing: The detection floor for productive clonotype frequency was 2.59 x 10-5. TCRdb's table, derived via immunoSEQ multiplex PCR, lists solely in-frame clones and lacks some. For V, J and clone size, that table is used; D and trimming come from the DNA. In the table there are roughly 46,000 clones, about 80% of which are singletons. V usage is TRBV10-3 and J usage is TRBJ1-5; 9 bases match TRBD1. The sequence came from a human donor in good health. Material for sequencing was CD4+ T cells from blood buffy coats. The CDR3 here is CAIADRGDQPQHF. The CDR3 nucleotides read TGTGCCATCGCGGACAGGGGAGATCAGCCCCAGCATTTT.